The present entry profiles one T cell receptor (beta chain) with its context. Trimming removed 6 bases from V and 1 base from J, with 3 bases in between. This CDR3 spans 12 amino acids. Germline V lookup: CDR1 MNHNS, CDR2 SASEGT. These data are taken from a study of T cell clones after liver transplantation. Profiling relied on immunoSEQ multiplex PCR, and the TCRdb table lists in-frame clones only, not all of them. The sample gives more than 100,000 clones, around 84% of which show up once; approximately 3% is in the top ten. The sample here was CD4+ T cells from blood, taken around 49 months after liver transplant. The gene calls are TRBV6-1 and TRBJ2-2; D is unresolved. This sequence originates from a human patient who received a liver transplant. Part of the T cells may come from the graft donor. The CDR3 spells CASRGNTGELFF. CDR3 nucleotide sequence: TGTGCCAGCAGGGGGAACACCGGGGAGCTGTTTTTT.